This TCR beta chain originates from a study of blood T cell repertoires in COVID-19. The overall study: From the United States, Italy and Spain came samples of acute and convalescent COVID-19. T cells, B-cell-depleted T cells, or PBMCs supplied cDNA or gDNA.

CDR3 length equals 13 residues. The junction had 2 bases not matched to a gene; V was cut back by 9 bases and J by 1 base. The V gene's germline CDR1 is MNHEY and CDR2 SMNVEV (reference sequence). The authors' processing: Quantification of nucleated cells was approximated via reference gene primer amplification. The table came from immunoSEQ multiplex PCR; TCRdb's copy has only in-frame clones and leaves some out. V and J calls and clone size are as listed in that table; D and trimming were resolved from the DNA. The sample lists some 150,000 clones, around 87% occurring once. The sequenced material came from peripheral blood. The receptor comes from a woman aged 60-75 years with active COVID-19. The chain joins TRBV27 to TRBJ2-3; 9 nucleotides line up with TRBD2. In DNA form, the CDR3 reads TGTGCCAGTAGGACTAGCGGCACAGATACGCAGTATTTT. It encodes CASRTSGTDTQYF.